These 11 T cell receptor beta chains were sequenced from one sample in a study of tumor and adjacent non-tumor tissue in lung cancer. A modified ARM-PCR protocol with three rounds of nested PCR amplified TCRbeta. TCRdb passed the multiplex PCR reads through MiXCR, listing each CDR3 protein once. Among fewer than 90,000 distinct CDR3 sequences listed, 65% to 80% were seen once. RNA was extracted from bulk tissue without any cell sorting. More than 3 cm separated this lung sample from the edge of the tumor. What was sequenced was distant non-tumor lung tissue. The receptors come from a woman between 50 and 59 years old with non-small cell lung cancer.

For this clonotype: The germline gene is not matched at one end of the junction; a read error may be the cause. The CDR3 is CVSSLGGVVGLGEQFF. The CDR3 DNA reads TGTGTCAGCAGCCTCGGTGGGGTAGTGGGATTAGGTGAGCAGTTCTTC. The chain recombines TRBV11-2 with TRBJ2-1; no reliable D call. This CDR3 spans 16 amino acids. Germline assignment: CDR1 SGHAT and CDR2 FQNNGV.

With regard to this clonotype: No conserved phenylalanine or tryptophan is present at the end of the CDR3, so a read error is the likely explanation. The chain carries TRBV13 and TRBJ2-5, with no clear D. Germline V CDR1 and CDR2: PRHDT, FYEKMQ (reference sequence). The CDR3 contains 14 residues. CDR3 DNA sequence: TGTGTCAGCAGCTCATACGGTTTCCAAGAGACCCAGTACATC. Amino acids: CVSSSYGFQETQYI.

With respect to this clonotype: The junction departs from germline at one end; a sequencing error may be responsible. The gene calls are TRBV4-1 and TRBJ1-5, with D unresolved. CDR1 MGHRA and CDR2 YSYEKL come from the germline V gene. This CDR3 spans 16 amino acids. The DNA of the CDR3 is TGCGCCAGCAACCACGGAAAAGGGTTTCAGTATCTGCCCCAACATTTT. It encodes CASNHGKGFQYLPQHF.

Note on this clonotype: The germline gene is not matched at one end of the junction; a read error may be the cause. The chain recombines TRBV24-1 with TRBJ2-2; D unclear. CDR3 length: 14 amino acids. Germline-derived CDR1 and CDR2 are KGHDR and SFDVKD. CDR3 amino acids: CDTSVSGMIGELFF. The CDR3 region has the DNA TGTGACACCAGTGTTAGTGGTATGATCGGGGAGCTGTTTTTT.

Notes on this clonotype: The CDR3 does not close with the conserved phenylalanine or tryptophan, likely indicating a read error. The rearrangement uses TRBV25-1 and TRBJ1-5; TRBD1 is a possible D gene (5 bases). The CDR3 runs 14 residues. V was cut by 3 bases and J by 5 bases, with 11 bases left in between. Germline CDR1 MGHDK, CDR2 SYGVNS. The CDR3 sequence is CASSEGEGDQPQHL. In DNA, the CDR3 is TGTGCCAGCAGTGAGGGGGAAGGGGATCAGCCCCAGCATCTT.

This rearrangement joins TRBV29-1 to TRBJ2-7; TRBD2 might be the D (7 bases). CDR3 length: 12 residues. Germline lookup yields CDR1 SQVTM and CDR2 ANQGSEA. Trimming pared 5 bases from V and 11 bases from J, leaving 19 bases between. The CDR3 loop is CSVRDEIGGEYF. DNA of the CDR3: TGCAGCGTTCGGGACGAAATAGGGGGGGAGTACTTC.

Turning to this clonotype: Lacking the conserved final phenylalanine or tryptophan, this CDR3 likely reflects a read error. The V gene is TRBV6-1, the J gene TRBJ1-4; no reliable D call. The closer fit of TRBJ2-2 to the DNA end suggests the J call may be wrong. This CDR3 spans 11 amino acids. Germline CDR1 reads MNHNS; CDR2 reads SASEGT. CDR3 sequence: CASSGGPELFI. For the CDR3, the DNA is TGTGCTAGCAGTGGCGGCCCGGAGCTGTTTATT.

The chain combines TRBV6-5 with TRBJ2-7, with no clear D. This CDR3 spans 16 amino acids. The ends were cut back, 3 bases at V and 6 bases at J, with 21 bases in the middle. Per germline, CDR1 MNHEY and CDR2 SVGAGI. The CDR3 DNA is TGTGCCAGCAGTTATTTTACCAGTGATTCTCTCACCGAGCAGTACTTC. This translates into CASSYFTSDSLTEQYF.

With respect to this clonotype: The germline gene is not matched at one end of the junction; a read error may be the cause. This chain joins TRBV6-5 and TRBJ2-1; D ambiguous. The CDR3 extends over 14 amino acids. CDR1 is MNHEY, CDR2 SVGAGI, per germline. CDR3 loop: CASSGRSSYNGQLF. CDR3 nucleotides: TGTGCCAGCAGTGGTCGGAGCTCCTACAATGGGCAGCTCTTC.

With regard to this clonotype: At one end, the junction sequence differs from germline, possibly due to a read error. The chain couples TRBV10-3 to TRBJ2-3; D gene uncertain. The CDR3 sequence is 12 residues long. Looked up from germline, CDR1 is ENHRY and CDR2 is SYGVKD. The CDR3 protein is CAINGSTDTQYF. The CDR3 nucleotides are TGTGCCATCAATGGTAGCACGGATACGCAGTATTTT.

At least ten counts were recorded for this clonotype. Possible read error: a much larger clone is one base away. The chain joins TRBV6-5 to TRBJ1-4; D gene unclear. The V gene lost 6 bases and the J gene lost 5 bases, with 7 bases spanning the gap. CDR1 and CDR2 (germline): MNHEY, SVGAGI. This CDR3 contains 12 residues. The CDR3 DNA sequence: TGTGCCAGCAGGGCCCTGAATGAAAAACTGTTTTTT. Its translation: CASRALNEKLFF.